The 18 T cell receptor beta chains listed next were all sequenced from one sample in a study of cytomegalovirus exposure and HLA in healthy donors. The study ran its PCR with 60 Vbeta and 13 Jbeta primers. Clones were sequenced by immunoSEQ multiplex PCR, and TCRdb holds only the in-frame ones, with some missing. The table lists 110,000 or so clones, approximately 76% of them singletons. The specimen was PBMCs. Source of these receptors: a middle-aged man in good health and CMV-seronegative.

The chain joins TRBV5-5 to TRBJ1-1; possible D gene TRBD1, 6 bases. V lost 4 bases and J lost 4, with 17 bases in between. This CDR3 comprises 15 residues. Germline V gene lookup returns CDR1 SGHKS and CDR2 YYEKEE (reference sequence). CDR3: CASSPLDSDITEAFF. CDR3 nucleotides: TGTGCCAGCAGCCCGTTGGACAGCGACATCACTGAAGCTTTCTTT. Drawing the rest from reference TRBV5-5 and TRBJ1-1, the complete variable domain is DAGVTQSPTHLIKTRGQQVTLRCSPISGHKSVSWYQQVLGQGPQFIFQYYEKEERGRGNFPDRFSARQFPNYSSELNVNALLLGDSALYLCASSPLDSDITEAFFGQGTRLTVV.

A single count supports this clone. The CDR3 nucleotides read TGTGCCAGCAGTCCTCCGGGACTGGGGGGAAACACCATATATTTT. Residues: CASSPPGLGGNTIYF. The rearrangement uses TRBV6-5 and TRBJ1-3; tentative D call: TRBD1 (5 bases). Trimming cost V 5 bases and J 4 bases, with 15 bases left between them. The V gene's germline CDR1 is MNHEY and CDR2 SVGAGI. The CDR3 runs to 15 residues.

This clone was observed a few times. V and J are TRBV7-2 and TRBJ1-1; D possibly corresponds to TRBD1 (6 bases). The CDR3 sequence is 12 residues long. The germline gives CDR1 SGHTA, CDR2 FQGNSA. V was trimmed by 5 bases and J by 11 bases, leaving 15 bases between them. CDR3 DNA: TGTGCCAGCAGCCCGTTCTATAGGGGGGCTTTCTTT. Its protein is CASSPFYRGAFF.

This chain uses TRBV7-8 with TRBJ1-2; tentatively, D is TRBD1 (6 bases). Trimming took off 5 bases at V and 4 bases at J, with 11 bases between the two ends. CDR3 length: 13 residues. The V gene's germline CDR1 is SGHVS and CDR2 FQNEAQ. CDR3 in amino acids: CASSPVGAYGYTF. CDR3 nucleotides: TGTGCCAGCAGCCCAGTGGGGGCCTATGGCTACACCTTC.

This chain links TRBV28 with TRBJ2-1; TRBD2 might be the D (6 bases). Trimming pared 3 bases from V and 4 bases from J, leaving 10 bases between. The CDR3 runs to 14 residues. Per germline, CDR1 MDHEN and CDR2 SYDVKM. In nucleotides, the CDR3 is TGTGCCAGCAGTTTCGACGGGGGTTACAATGAGCAGTTCTTC. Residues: CASSFDGGYNEQFF.

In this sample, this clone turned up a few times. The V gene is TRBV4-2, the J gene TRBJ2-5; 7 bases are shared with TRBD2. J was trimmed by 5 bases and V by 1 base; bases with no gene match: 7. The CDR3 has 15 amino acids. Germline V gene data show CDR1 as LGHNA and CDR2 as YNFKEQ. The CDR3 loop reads CASSQAAGEPETQYF. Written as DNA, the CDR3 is TGTGCCAGCAGCCAAGCGGCGGGGGAGCCCGAGACCCAGTACTTC.

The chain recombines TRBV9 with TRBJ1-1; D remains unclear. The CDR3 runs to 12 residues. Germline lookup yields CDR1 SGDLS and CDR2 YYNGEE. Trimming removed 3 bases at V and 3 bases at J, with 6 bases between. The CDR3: CASSGAYTEAFF. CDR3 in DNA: TGTGCCAGCAGCGGGGCCTACACTGAAGCTTTCTTT. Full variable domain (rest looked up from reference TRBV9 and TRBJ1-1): DSGVTQTPKHLITATGQRVTLRCSPRSGDLSVYWYQQSLDQGLQFLIQYYNGEERAKGNILERFSAQQFPDLHSELNLSSLELGDSALYFCASSGAYTEAFFGQGTRLTVV.

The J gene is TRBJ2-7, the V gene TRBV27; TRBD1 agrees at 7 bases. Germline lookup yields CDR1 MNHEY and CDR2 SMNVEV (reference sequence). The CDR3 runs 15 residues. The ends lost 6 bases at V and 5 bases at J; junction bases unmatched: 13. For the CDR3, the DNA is TGTGCCAGCAGGTCCTCGACAGGGAATCTCGACGAGCAGTACTTC. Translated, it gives CASRSSTGNLDEQYF.

The CDR3 coding sequence is TGTGCCAGCAGTACTCCCGGGACAGGAGGCCGACCCCTCCACTTT. It codes for CASSTPGTGGRPLHF. The chain joins TRBV6-5 to TRBJ1-6; 8 bases fit TRBD1. In germline, CDR1 is MNHEY, CDR2 SVGAGI. This CDR3 has 15 residues. Trimming took 5 bases from V and 12 from J; bases not matched to a gene: 12.

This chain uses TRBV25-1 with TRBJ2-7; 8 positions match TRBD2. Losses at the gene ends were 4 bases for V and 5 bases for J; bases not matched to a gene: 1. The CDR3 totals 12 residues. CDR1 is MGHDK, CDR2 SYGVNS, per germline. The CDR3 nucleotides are TGTGCCAGCAGTGGCGGGGGGAACGAGCAGTACTTC. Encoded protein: CASSGGGNEQYF.

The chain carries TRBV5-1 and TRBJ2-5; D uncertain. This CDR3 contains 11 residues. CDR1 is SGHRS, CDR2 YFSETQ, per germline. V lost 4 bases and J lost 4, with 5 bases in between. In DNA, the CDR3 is TGCGCCAGCAGCCAGTCAGAGACCCAGTACTTC. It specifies CASSQSETQYF. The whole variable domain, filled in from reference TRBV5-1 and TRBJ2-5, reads KAGVTQTPRYLIKTRGQQVTLSCSPISGHRSVSWYQQTPGQGLQFLFEYFSETQRNKGNFPGRFSGRQFSNSRSEMNVSTLELGDSALYLCASSQSETQYFGPGTRLLVL.

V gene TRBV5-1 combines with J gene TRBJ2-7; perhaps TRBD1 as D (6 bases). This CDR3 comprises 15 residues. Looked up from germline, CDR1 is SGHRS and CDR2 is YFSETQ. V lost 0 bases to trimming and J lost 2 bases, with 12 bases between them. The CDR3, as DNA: TGCGCCAGCAGCTTGGCCTCGAACAGGGCCTACGAGCAGTACTTC. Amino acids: CASSLASNRAYEQYF.

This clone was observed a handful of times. The CDR3 bases are TGTGCCAGCAACGGTTTTAACACTGAAGCTTTCTTT. It specifies CASNGFNTEAFF. This sequence joins TRBV28 and TRBJ1-1, with unresolved D. This CDR3 is 12 amino acids long. Looked up from germline, CDR1 is MDHEN and CDR2 is SYDVKM. V was cut by 7 bases and J by 2 bases, with 8 bases left in between.

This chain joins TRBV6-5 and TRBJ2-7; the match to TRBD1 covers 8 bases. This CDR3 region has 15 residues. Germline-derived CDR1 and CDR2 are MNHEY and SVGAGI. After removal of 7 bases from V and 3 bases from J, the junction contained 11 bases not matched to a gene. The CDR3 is CASKGLDRVVYEQYF. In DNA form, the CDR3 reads TGTGCCAGCAAGGGACTGGACAGGGTCGTCTACGAGCAGTACTTC.

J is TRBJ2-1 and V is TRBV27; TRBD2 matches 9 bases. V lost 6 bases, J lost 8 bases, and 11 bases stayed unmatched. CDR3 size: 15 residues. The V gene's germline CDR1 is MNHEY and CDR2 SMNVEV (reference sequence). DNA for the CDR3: TGTGCCAGCAGCGAAACTAGCGGGCCCTGGGATGAGCAGTTCTTC. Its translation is CASSETSGPWDEQFF.

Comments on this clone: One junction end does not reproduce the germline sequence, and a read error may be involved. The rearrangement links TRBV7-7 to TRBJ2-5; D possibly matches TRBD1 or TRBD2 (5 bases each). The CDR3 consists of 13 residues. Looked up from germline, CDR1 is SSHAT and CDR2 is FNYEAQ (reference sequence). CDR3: CASSGTGQETQYF. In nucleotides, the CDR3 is TGTGCTAGCAGCGGAACAGGACAAGAGACCCAGTACTTC.

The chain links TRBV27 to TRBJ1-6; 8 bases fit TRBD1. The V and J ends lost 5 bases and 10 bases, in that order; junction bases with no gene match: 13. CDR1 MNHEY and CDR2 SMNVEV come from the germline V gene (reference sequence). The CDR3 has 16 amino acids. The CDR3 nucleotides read TGTGCCAGCAGTATGACAGGACAGGGCCCTTGGTCACCCCTCCACTTT. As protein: CASSMTGQGPWSPLHF.

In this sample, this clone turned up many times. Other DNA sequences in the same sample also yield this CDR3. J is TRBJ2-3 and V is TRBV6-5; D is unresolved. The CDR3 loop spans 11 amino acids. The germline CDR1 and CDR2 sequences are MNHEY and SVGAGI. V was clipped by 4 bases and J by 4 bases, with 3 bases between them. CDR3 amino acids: CASSSSDTQYF. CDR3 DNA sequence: TGTGCCAGCAGTTCTTCAGATACGCAGTATTTT.